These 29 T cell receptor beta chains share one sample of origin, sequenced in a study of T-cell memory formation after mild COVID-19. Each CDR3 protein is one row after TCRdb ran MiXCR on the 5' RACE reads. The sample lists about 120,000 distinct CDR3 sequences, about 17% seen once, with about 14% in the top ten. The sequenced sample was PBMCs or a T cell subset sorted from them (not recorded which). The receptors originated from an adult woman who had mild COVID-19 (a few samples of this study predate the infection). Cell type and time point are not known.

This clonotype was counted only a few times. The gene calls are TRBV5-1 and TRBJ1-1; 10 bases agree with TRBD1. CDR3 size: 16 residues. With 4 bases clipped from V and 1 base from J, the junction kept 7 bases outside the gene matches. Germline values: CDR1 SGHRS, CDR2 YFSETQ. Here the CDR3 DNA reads TGCGCCAGCAGCCCGGGGGACAGGGGCCAGAACACTGAAGCTTTCTTT. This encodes CASSPGDRGQNTEAFF.

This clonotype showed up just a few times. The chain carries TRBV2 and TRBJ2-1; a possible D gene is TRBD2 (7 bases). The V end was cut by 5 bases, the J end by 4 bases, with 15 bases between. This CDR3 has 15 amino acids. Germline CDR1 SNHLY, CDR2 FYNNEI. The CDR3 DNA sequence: TGTGCCAGCAGTCCCCCGGGGGGCAGGTACAATGAGCAGTTCTTC. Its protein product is CASSPPGGRYNEQFF.

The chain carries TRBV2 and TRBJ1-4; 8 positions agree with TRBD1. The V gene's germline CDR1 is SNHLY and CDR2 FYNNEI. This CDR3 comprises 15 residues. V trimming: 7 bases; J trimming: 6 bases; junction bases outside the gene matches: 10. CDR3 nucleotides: TGTGCCAGCAAGAAGGGGACAGGAAACTATGAAAAACTGTTTTTT. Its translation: CASKKGTGNYEKLFF.

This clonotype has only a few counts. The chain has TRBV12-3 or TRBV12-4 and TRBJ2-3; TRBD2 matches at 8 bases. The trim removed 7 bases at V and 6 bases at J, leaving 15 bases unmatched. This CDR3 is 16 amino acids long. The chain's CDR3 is CASTRSGAPSWDTQYF. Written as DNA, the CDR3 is TGTGCCAGCACGCGTAGCGGGGCTCCGAGTTGGGATACGCAGTATTTT.

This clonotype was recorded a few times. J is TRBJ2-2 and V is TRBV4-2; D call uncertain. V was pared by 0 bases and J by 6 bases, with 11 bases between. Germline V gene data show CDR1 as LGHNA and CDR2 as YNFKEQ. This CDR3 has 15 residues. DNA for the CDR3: TGTGCCAGCAGCCAAGAATTGGGGATCCCCGGGGAGCTGTTTTTT. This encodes CASSQELGIPGELFF.

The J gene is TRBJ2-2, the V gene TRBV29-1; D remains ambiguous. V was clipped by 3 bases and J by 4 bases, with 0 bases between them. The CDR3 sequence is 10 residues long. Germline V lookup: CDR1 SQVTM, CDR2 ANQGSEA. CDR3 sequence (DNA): TGCAGCGTTGACACCGGGGAGCTGTTTTTT. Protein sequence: CSVDTGELFF.

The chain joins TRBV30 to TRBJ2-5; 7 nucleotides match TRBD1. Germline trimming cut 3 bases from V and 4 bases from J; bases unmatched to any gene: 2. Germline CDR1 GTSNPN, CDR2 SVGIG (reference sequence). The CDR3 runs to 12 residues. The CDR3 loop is CAWSRQGETQYF. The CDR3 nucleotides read TGTGCCTGGAGCCGACAGGGAGAGACCCAGTACTTC.

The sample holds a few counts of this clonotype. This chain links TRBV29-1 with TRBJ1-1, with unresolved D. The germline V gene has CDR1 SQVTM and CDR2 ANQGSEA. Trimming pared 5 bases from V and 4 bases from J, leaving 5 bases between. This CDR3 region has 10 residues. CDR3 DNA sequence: TGCAGCGTTAGGATCACTGAAGCTTTCTTT. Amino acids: CSVRITEAFF.

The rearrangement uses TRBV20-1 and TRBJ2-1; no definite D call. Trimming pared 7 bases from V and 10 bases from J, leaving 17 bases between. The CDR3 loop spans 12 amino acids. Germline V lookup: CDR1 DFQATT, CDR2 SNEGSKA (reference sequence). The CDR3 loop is CSGKRLGKEQFF. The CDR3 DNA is TGCAGTGGTAAGAGATTGGGCAAGGAGCAGTTCTTC.

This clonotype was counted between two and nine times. The CDR3 here is CASSLEGARNTEAFF. The DNA for the CDR3 is TGTGCCAGCAGCTTAGAAGGGGCGCGGAACACTGAAGCTTTCTTT. The V and J genes are TRBV7-8 and TRBJ1-1; maybe TRBD1 (5 bases). The CDR3 has 15 residues. The germline V and J ends were trimmed by 1 base and 1 base, with 10 bases remaining between them. The germline CDR1 and CDR2 sequences are SGHVS and FQNEAQ. Looking up the rest from reference TRBV7-8 and TRBJ1-1 gives the full variable domain: GAGVSQSPRYKVAKRGQDVALRCDPISGHVSLFWYQQALGQGPEFLTYFQNEAQLDKSGLPSDRFFAERPEGSVSTLKIQRTQQEDSAVYLCASSLEGARNTEAFFGQGTRLTVV.

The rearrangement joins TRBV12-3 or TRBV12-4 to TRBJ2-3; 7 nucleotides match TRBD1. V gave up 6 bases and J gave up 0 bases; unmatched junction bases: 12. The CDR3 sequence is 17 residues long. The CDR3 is CASRDTYDRASTDTQYF. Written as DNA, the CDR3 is TGTGCCAGCAGGGATACCTACGACAGGGCAAGCACAGATACGCAGTATTTT.

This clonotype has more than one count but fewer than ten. DNA of the CDR3: TGTGCCATCAGTGAGTCGACAGTCCTGAACACTGAAGCTTTCTTT. Translating it yields CAISESTVLNTEAFF. The chain combines TRBV10-3 with TRBJ1-1, with D maybe TRBD1 (5 bases). This CDR3 has 15 residues. V lost 0 bases to trimming and J lost 0 bases, with 8 bases between them. CDR1 ENHRY and CDR2 SYGVKD come from the germline V gene.

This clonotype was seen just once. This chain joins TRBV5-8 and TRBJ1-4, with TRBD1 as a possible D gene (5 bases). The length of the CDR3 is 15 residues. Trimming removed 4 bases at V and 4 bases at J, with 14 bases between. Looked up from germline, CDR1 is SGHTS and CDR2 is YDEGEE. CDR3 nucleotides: TGTGCCAGCAGCCGTATCGACAGCTATAATGAAAAACTGTTTTTT. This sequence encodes CASSRIDSYNEKLFF.

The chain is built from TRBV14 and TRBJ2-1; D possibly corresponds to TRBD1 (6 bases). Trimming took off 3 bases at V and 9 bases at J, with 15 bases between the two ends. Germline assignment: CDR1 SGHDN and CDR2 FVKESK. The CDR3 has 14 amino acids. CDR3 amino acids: CASSQNRAQGEQFF. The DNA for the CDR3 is TGTGCCAGCAGCCAGAACAGGGCACAGGGTGAGCAGTTCTTC.

The CDR3 nucleotides are TGTGCCAGCAGTGCTAGTTGGGATGAGCAGTTCTTC. Translation: CASSASWDEQFF. The J gene is TRBJ2-1, the V gene TRBV12-3 or TRBV12-4; the D is unclear. The germline V and J ends were trimmed by 5 bases and 8 bases, with 10 bases remaining between them. The CDR3 spans 12 residues.

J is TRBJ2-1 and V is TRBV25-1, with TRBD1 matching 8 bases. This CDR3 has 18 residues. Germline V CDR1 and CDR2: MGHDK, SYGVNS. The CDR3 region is CACSEVSTGQELSYEQFF. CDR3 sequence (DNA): TGTGCTTGCAGTGAGGTTTCCACGGGACAGGAGTTATCCTATGAGCAGTTCTTC.

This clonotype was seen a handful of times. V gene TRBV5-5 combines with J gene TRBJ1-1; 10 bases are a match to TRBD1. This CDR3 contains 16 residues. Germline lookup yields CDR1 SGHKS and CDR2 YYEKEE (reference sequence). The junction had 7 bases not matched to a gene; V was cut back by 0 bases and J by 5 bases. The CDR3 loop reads CASSLGQGAMRTEAFF. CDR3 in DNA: TGTGCCAGCAGCTTGGGACAGGGGGCTATGAGGACTGAAGCTTTCTTT.

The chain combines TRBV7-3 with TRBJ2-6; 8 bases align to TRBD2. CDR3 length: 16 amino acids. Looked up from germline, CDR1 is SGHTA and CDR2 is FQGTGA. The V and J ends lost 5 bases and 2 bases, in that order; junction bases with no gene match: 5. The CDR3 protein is CASSPSGGAGANVLTF. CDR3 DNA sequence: TGTGCCAGCAGCCCGTCCGGGGGGGCTGGGGCCAACGTCCTGACTTTC.

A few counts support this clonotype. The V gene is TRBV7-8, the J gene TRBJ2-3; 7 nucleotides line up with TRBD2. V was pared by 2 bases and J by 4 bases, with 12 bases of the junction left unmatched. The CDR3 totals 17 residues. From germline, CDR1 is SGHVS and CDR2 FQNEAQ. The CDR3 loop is CASSLYGLDARADTQYF. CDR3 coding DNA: TGTGCCAGCAGCTTATACGGACTAGACGCCCGGGCAGATACGCAGTATTTT.

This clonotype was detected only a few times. The CDR3 reads CSARSPFYSEVMNTEAFF. CDR3 DNA sequence: TGCAGTGCTAGATCCCCTTTTTACAGCGAGGTGATGAACACTGAAGCTTTCTTT. The rearrangement links TRBV20-1 to TRBJ1-1, with D unresolved. In germline, CDR1 is DFQATT, CDR2 SNEGSKA (reference sequence). The CDR3 runs to 18 residues. V gave up 2 bases and J gave up 0 bases, with 22 bases separating them.

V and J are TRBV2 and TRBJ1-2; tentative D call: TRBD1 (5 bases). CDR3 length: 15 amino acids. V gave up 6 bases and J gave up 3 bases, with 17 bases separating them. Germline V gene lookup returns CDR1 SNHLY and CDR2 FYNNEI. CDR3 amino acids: CASRMEGLRDYGYTF. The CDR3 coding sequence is TGTGCCAGCAGGATGGAGGGGCTTCGAGACTATGGCTACACCTTC.

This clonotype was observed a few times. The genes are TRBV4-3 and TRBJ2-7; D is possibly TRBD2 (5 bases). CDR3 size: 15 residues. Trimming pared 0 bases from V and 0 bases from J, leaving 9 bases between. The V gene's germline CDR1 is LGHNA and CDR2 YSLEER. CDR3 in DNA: TGCGCCAGCAGCCAAGAAGAGGGTATCTCCTACGAGCAGTACTTC. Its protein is CASSQEEGISYEQYF.

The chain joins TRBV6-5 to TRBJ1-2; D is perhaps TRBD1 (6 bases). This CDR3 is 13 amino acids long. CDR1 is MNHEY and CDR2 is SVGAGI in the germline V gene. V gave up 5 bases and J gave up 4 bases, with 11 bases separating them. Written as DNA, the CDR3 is TGTGCCAGCAGTAGAATAGGGGGCTATGGCTACACCTTC. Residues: CASSRIGGYGYTF.

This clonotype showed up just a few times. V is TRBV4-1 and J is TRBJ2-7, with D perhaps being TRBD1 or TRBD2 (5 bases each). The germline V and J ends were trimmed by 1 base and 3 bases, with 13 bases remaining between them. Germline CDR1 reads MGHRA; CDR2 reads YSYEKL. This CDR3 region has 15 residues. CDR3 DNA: TGCGCCAGCAGCCAAGTAGGATTGGGGGACTACGAGCAGTACTTC. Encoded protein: CASSQVGLGDYEQYF.

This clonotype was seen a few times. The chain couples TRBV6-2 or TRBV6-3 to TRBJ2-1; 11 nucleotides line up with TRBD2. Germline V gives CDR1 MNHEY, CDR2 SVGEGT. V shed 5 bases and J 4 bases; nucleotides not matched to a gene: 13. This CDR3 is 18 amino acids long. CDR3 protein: CASSVTRLAGRLYNEQFF. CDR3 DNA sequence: TGTGCCAGCAGTGTAACTCGACTAGCGGGACGCCTATACAATGAGCAGTTCTTC.

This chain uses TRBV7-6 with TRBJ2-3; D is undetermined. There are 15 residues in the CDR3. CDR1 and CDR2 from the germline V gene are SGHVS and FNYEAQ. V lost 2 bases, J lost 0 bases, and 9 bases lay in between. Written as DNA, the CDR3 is TGTGCCAGCAGCTTAACCCGCCTTAGCACAGATACGCAGTATTTT. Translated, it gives CASSLTRLSTDTQYF.

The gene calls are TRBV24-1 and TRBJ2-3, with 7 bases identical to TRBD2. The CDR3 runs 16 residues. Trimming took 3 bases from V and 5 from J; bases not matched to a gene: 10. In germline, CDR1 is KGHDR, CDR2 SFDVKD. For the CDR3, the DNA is TGTGCCACCAGTGATCGTCTGGCGGGAGCTTTAGATACGCAGTATTTT. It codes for CATSDRLAGALDTQYF.

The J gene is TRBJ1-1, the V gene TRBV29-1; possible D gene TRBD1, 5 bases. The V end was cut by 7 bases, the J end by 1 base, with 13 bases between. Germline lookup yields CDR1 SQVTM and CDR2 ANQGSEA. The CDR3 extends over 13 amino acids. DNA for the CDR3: TGCAGCGCGGTACCGGACACGAACACTGAAGCTTTCTTT. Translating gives CSAVPDTNTEAFF. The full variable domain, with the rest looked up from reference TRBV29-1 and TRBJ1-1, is SAVISQKPSRDICQRGTSLTIQCQVDSQVTMMFWYRQQPGQSLTLIATANQGSEATYESGFVIDKFPISRPNLTFSTLTVSNMSPEDSSIYLCSAVPDTNTEAFFGQGTRLTVV.

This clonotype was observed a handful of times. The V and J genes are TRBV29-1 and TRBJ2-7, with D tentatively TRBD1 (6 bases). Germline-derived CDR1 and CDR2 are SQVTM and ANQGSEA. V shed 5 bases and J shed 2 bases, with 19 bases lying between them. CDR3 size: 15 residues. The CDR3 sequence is CSVSVGGDPTYEQYF. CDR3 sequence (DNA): TGCAGCGTTTCGGTTGGGGGCGATCCGACCTACGAGCAGTACTTC.